The TCR beta chain under discussion was sequenced for a study of Graves' ophthalmopathy and Graves' hyperthyroidism. Findings and caveats of the study: In separating ophthalmopathy from stable hyperthyroidism, a 13-signature model achieved 85% to 90% sensitivity and 81.08% specificity.

Transcripts of RNA were the source for amplifying TCR beta CDR3 regions. Following a first-round RT-PCR that used HTBI primers, a second-round multiplex PCR was carried out. In TCRdb, the multiplex PCR reads were re-called with MiXCR into one record per CDR3 protein. This table holds a few hundred thousand distinct CDR3 sequences, about a sixth found once. This clonotype has ten or more counts. As yet, its antigen is unknown. The hyperthyroidism patients had a new diagnosis of under 2 months' duration and were aged 18 to 65. Orbital computed tomography, thyroid ultrasound, TRAb, serum thyroxine and clinical symptoms formed the basis of diagnosis. PBMCs were obtained from 10 ml of fresh peripheral blood. The V and J ends lost 5 bases and 3 bases respectively, with 10 bases between them. There are 12 residues in the CDR3. The V gene's germline CDR1 is DFQATT and CDR2 SNEGSKA (reference sequence).

The J gene is TRBJ1-1, the V gene TRBV20-1; TRBD1 is a possible D gene (5 bases). The sample was peripheral blood. This receptor was taken from an adult woman with stable Graves' hyperthyroidism. The DNA for the CDR3 is TGCAGTGCTCTTCAGGGTTACACTGAAGCTTTCTTT. Amino acid sequence: CSALQGYTEAFF.